This is a list of T cell receptor beta chains from one sample in a study of cytomegalovirus exposure and HLA in healthy donors. Clones were read by immunoSEQ multiplex PCR, and TCRdb kept only the in-frame ones, dropping some. The sample has tens of thousands of clones, around three quarters seen once. The sample consisted of PBMCs. Receptors originate from a man aged 25-40 years in good health and CMV-seronegative. CDR3s include the opening cysteine and the closing phenylalanine or tryptophan. The order of the fields is J gene, clone size, D gene, V gene, CDR3 protein, CDR3 DNA. A D gene is named only where the DNA matches it firmly. Clone size is shown for a subset of rows, as once, few, many or a class of expanded clone.

TRBJ1-3 | - | - | TRBV19 | CASSSGYRNTIYF | TGTGCCAGTAGTTCAGGGTACAGAAACACCATATATTTT
TRBJ2-1 | - | - | TRBV19 | CASSRDTSSYNEQFF | TGTGCCAGTAGTAGGGACACGAGCTCCTACAATGAGCAGTTCTTC
TRBJ1-2 | once | - | TRBV5-1 | CASSLYRDANYGYTF | TGCGCCAGCAGCTTGTACAGGGACGCTAACTATGGCTACACCTTC
TRBJ1-1 | - | TRBD1 | TRBV25-1 | CASSDGRTGNTEAFF | TGTGCCAGCAGTGATGGACGGACAGGGAACACTGAAGCTTTCTTT
TRBJ2-1 | - | - | TRBV5-6 | CASSNEGSYNEQFF | TGTGCCAGCAGTAACGAGGGCTCCTACAATGAGCAGTTCTTC
TRBJ2-7 | - | TRBD1 | TRBV18 | CATRGQGNHEQYF | TGTGCCACCCGCGGACAGGGCAACCACGAGCAGTACTTC
TRBJ2-2 | - | - | TRBV9 | CASSVGGETGELFF | TGTGCCAGCAGCGTAGGGGGGGAGACCGGGGAGCTGTTTTTT
TRBJ2-1 | - | TRBD2 | TRBV15 | CATSRSGLAGANEQFF | TGTGCCACCAGCAGATCCGGACTAGCGGGAGCCAATGAGCAGTTCTTC
TRBJ2-5 | - | TRBD2 | TRBV6-1 | CASSATSGTPKTQYF | TGTGCCAGCAGTGCAACTAGCGGGACCCCTAAGACCCAGTACTTC
TRBJ1-1 | - | TRBD1 | TRBV2 | CASRWTGANTEAFF | TGTGCCAGCAGGTGGACAGGGGCGAACACTGAAGCTTTCTTT
TRBJ2-2 | - | - | TRBV9 | CASERANTGELFF | TGTGCCTCTGAACGCGCGAACACCGGGGAGCTGTTTTTT
TRBJ1-2 | - | - | TRBV6-4 | CASSDSNTPGYTF | TGTGCCAGCAGTGACTCGAATACTCCGGGCTACACCTTC